This T cell receptor beta chain was found in a study of blood T cells in healthy people across ages. Study-wide background: Roughly one uniquely barcoded beta molecule per two T cells was captured. Overall study results and limits: Significant beta diversity loss was already apparent by age about 42, declining roughly linearly.

About this clonotype itself: Its cognate antigen is unknown.

For the second PCR, which ran for roughly 6 to 11 cycles, a sample-barcoded 5' primer and a J-beta primer mix were used. A 12-random-nucleotide template-switch adaptor tagged each cDNA molecule. TCRdb reprocessed the 5' RACE reads via MiXCR and lists one record per CDR3 protein. In the table there are 650,000 to 800,000 distinct CDR3 sequences, around 42% of which are singletons. The CDR3 covers 12 residues. This chain uses TRBV12-3 or TRBV12-4 with TRBJ2-7; unclear D gene. The better agreement between TRBJ2-4 and the DNA end casts doubt on the J call. The specimen was blood. The sequence came from a man between 60 and 70 years old in good health. The CDR3 reads CASSLTGSIQYF. In nucleotides, the CDR3 is TGTGCCAGCAGTTTAACGGGTAGCATTCAGTACTTC.